The rows below give T cell receptor beta chains drawn from one sample of a study of response to subunit inactivated influenza vaccine. TCRdb passed the RT-PCR reads through MiXCR, listing each CDR3 protein once. The sample has approximately 300,000 distinct CDR3 sequences; 22% are singletons. This material consisted of PBMCs from blood, taken approximately 22 months after vaccination. The receptors stem from a man between 50 and 75 years old who received an inactivated influenza vaccine. CDR3s include the opening cysteine and the closing phenylalanine or tryptophan. The order of the fields is J gene, V gene, D gene, clone size, CDR3 DNA, CDR3 protein. A D gene is named only where the DNA matches it firmly. Size is omitted from some rows. Given values are once, few, many or a class for expanded clones.

>TRBJ1-2|TRBV7-2|.|many
TGTGCCAGCAGCATTCACGGCTATGGCTACACCTTC
CASSIHGYGYTF
>TRBJ1-4|TRBV18|.|.
TGTGCCAGCTCACGGGAGACATCTCCCAATGAAAAACTGTTTTTT
CASSRETSPNEKLFF
>TRBJ1-1|TRBV10-1|.|.
TGCGCCAGCACCAAGACACTGAACACTGAAGCTTTCTTT
CASTKTLNTEAFF
>TRBJ2-1|TRBV14|.|.
TGTGCCAGCAGCCGCCTAACCGGGACAACCTACAATGAGCAGTTCTTC
CASSRLTGTTYNEQFF
>TRBJ1-1|TRBV20-1|.|many
TGCAGTGCTCTACGGTTGGGGGCAGAGACTGAAGCTTTCTTT
CSALRLGAETEAFF
>TRBJ1-3|TRBV12-3/TRBV12-4|.|many
TGTGCCAGCAGGATGAGCTCTGGAAACACCATATATTTT
CASRMSSGNTIYF
>TRBJ2-7|TRBV5-1|.|few
TGCGCCAGCAGCTATATAGCTACCTACGAGCAGTACTTC
CASSYIATYEQYF
>TRBJ2-3|TRBV2|.|.
TGTGCCAGCAGCACGACAGGTCACACAGATACGCAGTATTTT
CASSTTGHTDTQYF
>TRBJ1-1|TRBV29-1|TRBD1|few
TGCAGCGCCGTCCAGGGGGCCGGGAACACTGAAGCTTTCTTT
CSAVQGAGNTEAFF
>TRBJ1-1|TRBV3-1|.|many
TGTGCCAGCAGCCAGAGGTGGGGGATTGAAGCTTTCTTT
CASSQRWGIEAFF
>TRBJ2-1|TRBV7-6|.|.
TGTGCCAGCAGCTCTAGGGCAGTCAGCTCCTACAATGAGCAGTTCTTC
CASSSRAVSSYNEQFF
>TRBJ1-1|TRBV4-1|TRBD1|many
TGCGCCAGCAGCCAATGGTCCGGGACAGGGGGATTCGAGGCTTTCTTT
CASSQWSGTGGFEAFF
>TRBJ1-1|TRBV19|.|many
TGTGCCAGTAGTACCCTCGTCTGGGGCGGGAACACTGAAGCTTTCTTT
CASSTLVWGGNTEAFF
>TRBJ2-3|TRBV13|.|.
TGTGCCAGCAGCTTGAGAAGACGAACAGATACGCAGTATTTT
CASSLRRRTDTQYF
>TRBJ1-3|TRBV7-9|.|.
TGTGCCTATCTGGGCGATTTAAACACCATATATTTT
CAYLGDLNTIYF
>TRBJ1-6|TRBV4-1|TRBD1|many
TGCGCCAGCAGCCATGCCGGACAGGGGAGCAATTCACCCCTCCACTTT
CASSHAGQGSNSPLHF
>TRBJ2-4|TRBV2|.|few
TGTGCCAGCAGTGAGAGTTCGGGAAGGGCCAAAAACATTCAGTACTTC
CASSESSGRAKNIQYF
>TRBJ2-7|TRBV11-2|TRBD2|.
TGTGCCAGCAGCTTGACTAGCGGGAGAGGTACATCCTACGAGCAGTACTTC
CASSLTSGRGTSYEQYF
>TRBJ2-1|TRBV6-5|.|.
TGTGCCAGCAGTTACTCCGCCGGGGGCGCGGGGAATGAGCAGTTCTTC
CASSYSAGGAGNEQFF
>TRBJ1-1|TRBV20-1|.|many
TGCAGTGCCAGTGAGGGGTTAATGAACACTGAAGCTTTCTTT
CSASEGLMNTEAFF
>TRBJ1-4|TRBV27|.|.
TGTGCCAGCAGTTTATCCTTCAGGGGCGGGAGTGAAAAACTGTTTTTT
CASSLSFRGGSEKLFF
>TRBJ1-2|TRBV6-1|.|medium-sized
TGTGCCAGCAAGCGGACCCAGGGAGCTGGCTACACCTTC
CASKRTQGAGYTF
>TRBJ1-2|TRBV6-2/TRBV6-3|.|many
TGTGCCAGCAGCTACCTCCAGGTCGAGGACTATGGCTACACCTTC
CASSYLQVEDYGYTF
>TRBJ2-1|TRBV20-1|TRBD1|.
TGCAGTGCTAGTTCGACAGGGAGTATCCATGAGCAGTTCTTC
CSASSTGSIHEQFF
>TRBJ1-1|TRBV5-5|.|few
TGTGCCAGCAGCTACCAAGAAGGTCGCACTGAAGCTTTCTTT
CASSYQEGRTEAFF